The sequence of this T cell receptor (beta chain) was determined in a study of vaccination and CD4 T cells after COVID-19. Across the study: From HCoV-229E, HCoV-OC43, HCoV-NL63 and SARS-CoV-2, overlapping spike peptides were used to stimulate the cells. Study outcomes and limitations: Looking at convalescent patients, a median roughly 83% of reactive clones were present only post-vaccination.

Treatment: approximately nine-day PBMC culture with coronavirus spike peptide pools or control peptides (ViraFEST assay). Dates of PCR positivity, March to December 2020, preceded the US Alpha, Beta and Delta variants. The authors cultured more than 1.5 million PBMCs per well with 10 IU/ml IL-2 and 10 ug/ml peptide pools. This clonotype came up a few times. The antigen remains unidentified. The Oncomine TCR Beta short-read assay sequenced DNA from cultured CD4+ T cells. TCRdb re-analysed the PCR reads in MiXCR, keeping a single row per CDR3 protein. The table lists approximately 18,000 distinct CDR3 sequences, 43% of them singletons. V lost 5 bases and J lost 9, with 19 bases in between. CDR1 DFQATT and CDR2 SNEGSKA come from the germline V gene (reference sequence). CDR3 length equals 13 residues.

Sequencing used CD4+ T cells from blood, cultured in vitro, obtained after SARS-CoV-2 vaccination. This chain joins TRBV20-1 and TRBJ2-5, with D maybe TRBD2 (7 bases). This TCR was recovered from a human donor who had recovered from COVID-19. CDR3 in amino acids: CSASASGQLSQYF. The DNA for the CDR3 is TGCAGTGCTTCCGCTAGCGGACAGCTGTCCCAGTACTTC.